The 18 T cell receptor beta chains in this list originate from one sample, sequenced in a study of blood T cell repertoires in COVID-19. Data came from immunoSEQ multiplex PCR; TCRdb stores just in-frame clones and leaves some out. This sample has about 250,000 clones, with 70% to 90% found just once. Sequenced: peripheral blood. The receptor source for this set is a man younger than 35 with active or convalescent COVID-19.

The gene calls are TRBV2 and TRBJ2-2; a possible D gene is TRBD2 (5 bases). Germline V lookup: CDR1 SNHLY, CDR2 FYNNEI. Deletions cut 5 bases from V and 7 bases from J, with 5 bases between. The CDR3 covers 11 residues. The CDR3 is CASSRGGELFF. CDR3 coding DNA: TGTGCCAGCAGTCGGGGCGGGGAGCTGTTTTTT.

J is TRBJ1-1 and V is TRBV18; D ambiguous. The CDR3 runs 10 residues. The V end was cut by 6 bases, the J end by 11 bases, with 10 bases between. Germline lookup yields CDR1 KGHSH and CDR2 LQKENI. The CDR3 nucleotides read TGTGCCAGCTCCAACGGTTGGGCTTTCTTT. It specifies CASSNGWAFF.

This sequence joins TRBV5-1 and TRBJ2-1; 13 bases map to TRBD2. V lost 4 bases and J lost 6; bases outside the gene matches: 13. Per germline, CDR1 SGHRS and CDR2 YFSETQ. The CDR3 consists of 18 residues. The CDR3 sequence: CASSIRLAGGNRVNEQFF. CDR3 nucleotides: TGCGCCAGCAGCATCCGACTAGCGGGGGGCAACAGGGTCAATGAGCAGTTCTTC.

V gene TRBV6-5 combines with J gene TRBJ2-2, with 11 bases lining up with TRBD2. CDR3 length equals 13 residues. V lost 7 bases, J lost 7 bases, and 2 bases stayed unmatched. The germline CDR1 and CDR2 sequences are MNHEY and SVGAGI. CDR3 residues: CASIAGGVGELFF. CDR3 nucleotide sequence: TGTGCCAGCATAGCGGGGGGGGTCGGGGAGCTGTTTTTT.

The genes are TRBV7-2 and TRBJ1-6; 7 bases agree with TRBD1. The germline gives CDR1 SGHTA, CDR2 FQGNSA. Unmatched junction bases numbered 3, after V lost 4 bases and J lost 6 bases. This CDR3 spans 14 amino acids. In DNA form, the CDR3 reads TGTGCCAGCAGCTCACAGGGGTTTAATTCACCCCTCCACTTT. Amino acids: CASSSQGFNSPLHF.

This chain uses TRBV4-1 with TRBJ1-4; D unclear. V lost 3 bases to trimming and J lost 5 bases, with 10 bases between them. Germline CDR1 reads MGHRA; CDR2 reads YSYEKL. The CDR3 runs 14 residues. This CDR3 is CASSQSVLNEKLFF. The CDR3 DNA reads TGCGCCAGCAGCCAGAGCGTTCTCAATGAAAAACTGTTTTTT.

CDR3 in DNA: TGTGCCAGCAGCGTAGATTTAGTCGCAGATACGCAGTATTTT. Amino acid sequence: CASSVDLVADTQYF. V is TRBV9 and J is TRBJ2-3; the D is unclear. V was clipped by 0 bases and J by 4 bases, with 9 bases between them. The CDR3 runs 14 residues. CDR1 is SGDLS, CDR2 YYNGEE, per germline. Full variable domain (missing parts from reference TRBV9 and TRBJ2-3): DSGVTQTPKHLITATGQRVTLRCSPRSGDLSVYWYQQSLDQGLQFLIQYYNGEERAKGNILERFSAQQFPDLHSELNLSSLELGDSALYFCASSVDLVADTQYFGPGTRLTVL.

The rearrangement joins TRBV11-2 to TRBJ2-3, with TRBD1 matching 11 bases. The V gene's germline CDR1 is SGHAT and CDR2 FQNNGV. Germline trimming cut 4 bases from V and 4 bases from J; bases unmatched to any gene: 10. The CDR3 totals 17 residues. The CDR3 DNA reads TGTGCCAGCAGCTCTACGAGGGACAGGGGGTCGTCAGATACGCAGTATTTT. Amino acid sequence: CASSSTRDRGSSDTQYF. Supplemented by reference TRBV11-2 and TRBJ2-3, the full variable domain reads EAGVAQSPRYKIIEKRQSVAFWCNPISGHATLYWYQQILGQGPKLLIQFQNNGVVDDSQLPKDRFSAERLKGVDSTLKIQPAKLEDSAVYLCASSSTRDRGSSDTQYFGPGTRLTVL.

CDR3 sequence reads: CASSRGLAGVIDTQYF. For the CDR3, the DNA is TGCGCCAGCAGCCGGGGACTAGCGGGAGTAATAGATACGCAGTATTTT. This sequence joins TRBV5-1 and TRBJ2-3, with 14 bases fitting TRBD2. The V gene end was trimmed by 4 bases and the J gene end by 5 bases; junction bases not matched to a gene: 6. Germline values: CDR1 SGHRS, CDR2 YFSETQ. This CDR3 has 16 amino acids.

This chain uses TRBV19 with TRBJ2-2, with a possible D match to TRBD2 (5 bases). The ends were cut back, 4 bases at V and 1 base at J, with 13 bases in the middle. Germline values: CDR1 LNHDA, CDR2 SQIVND (reference sequence). The CDR3 loop spans 16 amino acids. Here the CDR3 reads CASSTQRVLNTGELFF. The CDR3 DNA reads as TGTGCCAGTAGTACACAGAGGGTCTTGAACACCGGGGAGCTGTTTTTT.

The chain employs TRBV25-1 and TRBJ2-2; 12 bases are a match to TRBD2. Germline V gives CDR1 MGHDK, CDR2 SYGVNS. The CDR3 is made up of 16 amino acids. V lost 6 bases, J lost 4 bases, and 6 bases stayed unmatched. The CDR3 reads CASRALAGGLTGELFF. The CDR3 DNA is TGTGCCAGCAGGGCCCTAGCGGGGGGGCTCACCGGGGAGCTGTTTTTT.

The chain employs TRBV19 and TRBJ2-7; D may be TRBD2 (6 bases). V was clipped by 4 bases and J by 0 bases, with 13 bases between them. Per the germline V gene, CDR1 is LNHDA and CDR2 is SQIVND (reference sequence). This CDR3 is 15 amino acids long. The CDR3 DNA reads as TGTGCCAGTAGTACCCCCGCGGGGAACTCCTACGAGCAGTACTTC. It yields the protein CASSTPAGNSYEQYF.

The gene calls are TRBV11-2 and TRBJ2-7; TRBD2 aligns across 7 bases. V shed 3 bases and J 0 bases; nucleotides not matched to a gene: 5. CDR3 length equals 15 residues. Germline V lookup: CDR1 SGHAT, CDR2 FQNNGV. CDR3 amino acids: CASSFASGPSYEQYF. The CDR3 DNA reads TGTGCCAGCAGCTTCGCTAGCGGACCCTCCTACGAGCAGTACTTC.

This sequence joins TRBV3-1 (or the pseudogene TRBV3-2) and TRBJ2-3, with TRBD2 matching over 9 bases. The CDR3 extends over 16 amino acids. Trimming cost V 4 bases and J 5 bases; bases outside gene matches: 10. The germline V gene has CDR1 LGHDT and CDR2 YNNKEL (reference sequence). The chain's CDR3 is CASSPTLAGVRDTQYF. The CDR3 DNA follows: TGTGCCAGCAGCCCTACATTAGCGGGAGTGAGAGATACGCAGTATTTT.

The chain uses TRBV7-3 and TRBJ1-6; D unclear. This CDR3 has 14 amino acids. V lost 5 bases, J lost 2 bases, and 7 bases lay in between. CDR1 and CDR2 from the germline V gene are SGHTA and FQGTGA. CDR3 DNA sequence: TGTGCCAGCAGCCCCGGGGCCTATAATTCACCCCTCCACTTT. Translation gives CASSPGAYNSPLHF.

The rearrangement uses TRBV5-5 and TRBJ2-2; 8 nucleotides line up with TRBD2. Germline lookup yields CDR1 SGHKS and CDR2 YYEKEE (reference sequence). The CDR3 extends over 16 amino acids. Germline trimming cut 3 bases from V and 7 bases from J; bases unmatched to any gene: 11. CDR3 in DNA: TGTGCCAGCAGCTGGTTTGGGACTAGTAATTTCGGGGAGCTGTTTTTT. Encoded protein: CASSWFGTSNFGELFF. The full variable domain, with the rest looked up from reference TRBV5-5 and TRBJ2-2, is DAGVTQSPTHLIKTRGQQVTLRCSPISGHKSVSWYQQVLGQGPQFIFQYYEKEERGRGNFPDRFSARQFPNYSSELNVNALLLGDSALYLCASSWFGTSNFGELFFGEGSRLTVL.

The chain joins TRBV14 to TRBJ1-2; D is unclear. Trimming pared 4 bases from V and 7 bases from J, leaving 16 bases between. The CDR3 sequence is 14 residues long. Germline V gene lookup returns CDR1 SGHDN and CDR2 FVKESK. This chain's CDR3 is CASSRVVGGIGYTF. CDR3 in DNA: TGTGCCAGCAGCCGCGTAGTTGGCGGGATTGGCTACACCTTC.

The chain recombines TRBV6-5 with TRBJ2-3, with 10 bases that match TRBD2. The CDR3 is made up of 16 amino acids. Trimming took 2 bases from V and 3 from J; bases not matched to a gene: 5. Per germline, CDR1 MNHEY and CDR2 SVGAGI. The CDR3 region is CASSYRSGRGTDTQYF. DNA for the CDR3: TGTGCCAGCAGTTACCGGAGCGGGAGGGGAACAGATACGCAGTATTTT.